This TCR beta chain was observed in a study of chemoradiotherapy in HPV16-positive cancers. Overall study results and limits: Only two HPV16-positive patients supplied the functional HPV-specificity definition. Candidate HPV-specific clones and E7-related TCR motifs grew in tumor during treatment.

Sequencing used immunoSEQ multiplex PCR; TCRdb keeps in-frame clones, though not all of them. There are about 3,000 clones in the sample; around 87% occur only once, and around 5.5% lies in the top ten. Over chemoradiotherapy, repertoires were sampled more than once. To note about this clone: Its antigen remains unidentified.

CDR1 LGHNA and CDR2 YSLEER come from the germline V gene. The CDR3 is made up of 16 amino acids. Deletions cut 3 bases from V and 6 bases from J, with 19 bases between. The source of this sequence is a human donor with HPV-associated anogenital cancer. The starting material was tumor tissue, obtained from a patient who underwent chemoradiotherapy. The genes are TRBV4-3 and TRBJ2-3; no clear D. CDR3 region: CASSHSQASWRDTQYF. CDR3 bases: TGCGCCAGCAGCCACAGCCAGGCGTCCTGGCGGGATACGCAGTATTTT.